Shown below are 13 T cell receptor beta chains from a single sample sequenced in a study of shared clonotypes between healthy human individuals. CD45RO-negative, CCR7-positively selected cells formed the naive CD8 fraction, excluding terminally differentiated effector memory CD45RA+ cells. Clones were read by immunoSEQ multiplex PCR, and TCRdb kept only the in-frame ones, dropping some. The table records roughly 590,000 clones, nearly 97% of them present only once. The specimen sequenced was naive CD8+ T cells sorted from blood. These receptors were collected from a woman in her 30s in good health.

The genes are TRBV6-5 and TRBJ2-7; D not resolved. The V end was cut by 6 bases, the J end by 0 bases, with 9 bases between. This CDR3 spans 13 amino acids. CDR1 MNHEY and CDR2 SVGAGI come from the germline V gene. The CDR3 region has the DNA TGTGCCAGCAGACCCACGCTCTCCTACGAGCAGTACTTC. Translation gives CASRPTLSYEQYF.

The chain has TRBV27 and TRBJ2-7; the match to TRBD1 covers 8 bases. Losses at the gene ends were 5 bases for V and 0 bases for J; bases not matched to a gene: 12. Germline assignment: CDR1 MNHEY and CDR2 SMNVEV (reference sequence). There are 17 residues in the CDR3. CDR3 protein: CASSMTGTGDNSYEQYF. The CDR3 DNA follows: TGTGCCAGCAGTATGACCGGGACAGGAGACAACTCCTACGAGCAGTACTTC.

The CDR3 sequence is CASSISTSGAMGLNYEQYF. The CDR3 DNA sequence: TGTGCCAGTAGTATATCGACTAGCGGGGCCATGGGGCTTAACTACGAGCAGTACTTC. The V gene is TRBV19, the J gene TRBJ2-7; TRBD2 matches at 11 bases. With 2 bases clipped from V and 3 bases from J, the junction kept 15 bases outside the gene matches. Germline CDR1 is LNHDA and CDR2 is SQIVND (reference sequence). The CDR3 is 19 residues long.

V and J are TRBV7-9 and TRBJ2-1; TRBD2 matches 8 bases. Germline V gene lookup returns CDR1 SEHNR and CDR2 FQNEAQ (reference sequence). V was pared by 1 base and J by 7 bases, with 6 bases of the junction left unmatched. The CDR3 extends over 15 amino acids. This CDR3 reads CASSLGAAGENEQFF. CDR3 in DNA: TGTGCCAGCAGCTTAGGAGCAGCGGGGGAGAATGAGCAGTTCTTC. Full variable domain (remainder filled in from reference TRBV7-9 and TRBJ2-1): DTGVSQNPRHKITKRGQNVTFRCDPISEHNRLYWYRQTLGQGPEFLTYFQNEAQLEKSRLLSDRFSAERPKGSFSTLEIQRTEQGDSAMYLCASSLGAAGENEQFFGPGTRLTVL.

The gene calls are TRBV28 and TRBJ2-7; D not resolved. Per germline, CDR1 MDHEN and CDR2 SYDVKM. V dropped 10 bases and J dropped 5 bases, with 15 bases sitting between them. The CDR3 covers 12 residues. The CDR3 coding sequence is TGTGCCACCTCAGAGGCGGCGAACGAGCAGTACTTC. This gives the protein CATSEAANEQYF.

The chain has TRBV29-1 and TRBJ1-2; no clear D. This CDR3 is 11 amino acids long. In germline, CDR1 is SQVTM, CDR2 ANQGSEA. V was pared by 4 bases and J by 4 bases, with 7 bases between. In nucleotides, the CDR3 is TGCAGCGTTGGCGACTTCTATGGCTACACCTTC. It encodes CSVGDFYGYTF.

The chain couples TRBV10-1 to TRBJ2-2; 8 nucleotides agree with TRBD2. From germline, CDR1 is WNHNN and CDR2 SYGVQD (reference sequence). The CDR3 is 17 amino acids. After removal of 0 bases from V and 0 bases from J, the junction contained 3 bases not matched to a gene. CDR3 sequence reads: CASSESGLGSNTGELFF. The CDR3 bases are TGCGCCAGCAGTGAGTCGGGACTAGGATCGAACACCGGGGAGCTGTTTTTT.

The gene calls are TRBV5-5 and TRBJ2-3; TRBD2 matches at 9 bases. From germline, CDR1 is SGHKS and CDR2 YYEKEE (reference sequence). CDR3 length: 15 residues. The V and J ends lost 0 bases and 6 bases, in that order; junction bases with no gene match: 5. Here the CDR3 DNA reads TGTGCCAGCAGCTTGGTGTTAGCGGGAGTGGATACGCAGTATTTT. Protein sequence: CASSLVLAGVDTQYF.

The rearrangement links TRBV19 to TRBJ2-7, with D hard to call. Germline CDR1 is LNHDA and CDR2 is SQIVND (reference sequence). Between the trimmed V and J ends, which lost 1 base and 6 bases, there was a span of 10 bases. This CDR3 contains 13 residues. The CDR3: CASSIGVGSEQYF. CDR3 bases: TGTGCCAGTAGTATAGGAGTCGGGTCCGAGCAGTACTTC.

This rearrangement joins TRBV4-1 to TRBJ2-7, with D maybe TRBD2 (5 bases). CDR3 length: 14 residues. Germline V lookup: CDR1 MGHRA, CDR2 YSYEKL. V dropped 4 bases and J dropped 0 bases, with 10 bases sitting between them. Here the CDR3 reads CASSLLSGSYEQYF. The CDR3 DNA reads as TGCGCCAGCAGCCTCTTAAGCGGCTCCTACGAGCAGTACTTC.

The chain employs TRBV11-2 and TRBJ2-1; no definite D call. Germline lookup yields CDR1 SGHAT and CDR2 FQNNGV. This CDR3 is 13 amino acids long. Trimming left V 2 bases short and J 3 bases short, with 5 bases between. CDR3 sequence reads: CASSLSDYNEQFF. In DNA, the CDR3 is TGTGCCAGCAGCTTAAGCGACTACAATGAGCAGTTCTTC.

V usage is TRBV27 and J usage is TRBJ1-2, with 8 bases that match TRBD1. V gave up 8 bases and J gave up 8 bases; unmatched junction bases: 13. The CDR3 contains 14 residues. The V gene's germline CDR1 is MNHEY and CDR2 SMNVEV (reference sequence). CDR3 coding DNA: TGTGCCAGCGCCTGGCTACAGGGGGGGTCCGGCTACACCTTC. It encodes CASAWLQGGSGYTF.

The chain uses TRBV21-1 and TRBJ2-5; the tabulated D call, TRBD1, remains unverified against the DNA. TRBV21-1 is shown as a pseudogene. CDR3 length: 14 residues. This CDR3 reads CASSKIGPQETQYF. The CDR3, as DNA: TGTGCCAGCAGCAAAATTGGGCCCCAAGAGACCCAGTACTTC.